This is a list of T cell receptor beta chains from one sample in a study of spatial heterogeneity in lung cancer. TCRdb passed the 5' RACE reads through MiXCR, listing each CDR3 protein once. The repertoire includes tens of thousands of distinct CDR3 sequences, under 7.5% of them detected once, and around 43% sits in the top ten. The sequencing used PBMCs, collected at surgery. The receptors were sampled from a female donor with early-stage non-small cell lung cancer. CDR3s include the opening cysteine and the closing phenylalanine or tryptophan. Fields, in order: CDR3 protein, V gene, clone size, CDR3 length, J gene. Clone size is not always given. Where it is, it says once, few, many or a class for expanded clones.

CDR3 protein: CSARDSAGKDTQYF; V gene: TRBV20-1; clone size: NA; CDR3 length: 14; J gene: TRBJ2-3
CDR3 protein: CASSRNPGPETQYF; V gene: TRBV11-2; clone size: many; CDR3 length: 14; J gene: TRBJ2-5
CDR3 protein: CASSAQPGHSTDTQYF; V gene: TRBV4-2; clone size: many; CDR3 length: 16; J gene: TRBJ2-3
CDR3 protein: CASSPGDNYGYTF; V gene: TRBV12-3/TRBV12-4; clone size: many; CDR3 length: 13; J gene: TRBJ1-2
CDR3 protein: CASSQSSGANVLTF; V gene: TRBV14; clone size: few; CDR3 length: 14; J gene: TRBJ2-6
CDR3 protein: CASRREGEVDTQYF; V gene: TRBV6-6; clone size: NA; CDR3 length: 14; J gene: TRBJ2-3
CDR3 protein: CASSFQRRGGEQFF; V gene: TRBV7-2; clone size: many; CDR3 length: 14; J gene: TRBJ2-1
CDR3 protein: CATSARTNTGELFF; V gene: TRBV24-1; clone size: many; CDR3 length: 14; J gene: TRBJ2-2
CDR3 protein: CASLGGKGTQPQHF; V gene: TRBV12-3/TRBV12-4; clone size: few; CDR3 length: 14; J gene: TRBJ1-5
CDR3 protein: CASRSISQPLNSPLHF; V gene: TRBV6-1; clone size: many; CDR3 length: 16; J gene: TRBJ1-6
CDR3 protein: CASGTPGPKGQPQHF; V gene: TRBV12-3/TRBV12-4; clone size: many; CDR3 length: 15; J gene: TRBJ1-5
CDR3 protein: CASSPWALRESDTQYF; V gene: TRBV23-1; clone size: many; CDR3 length: 16; J gene: TRBJ2-3
CDR3 protein: CASSPNREGYEQYF; V gene: TRBV18; clone size: many; CDR3 length: 14; J gene: TRBJ2-7
CDR3 protein: CASSPPGGNQPQHF; V gene: TRBV28; clone size: many; CDR3 length: 14; J gene: TRBJ1-5
CDR3 protein: CASSQDVRLSNEQFF; V gene: TRBV3-1; clone size: many; CDR3 length: 15; J gene: TRBJ2-1
CDR3 protein: CASSIKMGRGSGSYEQYF; V gene: TRBV19; clone size: few; CDR3 length: 18; J gene: TRBJ2-7
CDR3 protein: CASSPLTDKNTEAFF; V gene: TRBV12-3/TRBV12-4; clone size: once; CDR3 length: 15; J gene: TRBJ1-1
CDR3 protein: CASSWDREENTEAFF; V gene: TRBV6-2/TRBV6-3; clone size: NA; CDR3 length: 15; J gene: TRBJ1-1
CDR3 protein: CASSPGTGKGEQYF; V gene: TRBV7-2; clone size: few; CDR3 length: 14; J gene: TRBJ2-7
CDR3 protein: CASSLEGHGNTIYF; V gene: TRBV7-9; clone size: NA; CDR3 length: 14; J gene: TRBJ1-3
CDR3 protein: CATSDWGNEQFF; V gene: TRBV24-1; clone size: many; CDR3 length: 12; J gene: TRBJ2-1
CDR3 protein: CASSSRQKNTGELFF; V gene: TRBV11-3; clone size: many; CDR3 length: 15; J gene: TRBJ2-2
CDR3 protein: CASSLEGGGHQPQHF; V gene: TRBV7-9; clone size: few; CDR3 length: 15; J gene: TRBJ1-5
CDR3 protein: CASSSALNTEAFF; V gene: TRBV18; clone size: NA; CDR3 length: 13; J gene: TRBJ1-1
CDR3 protein: CASSHHDRYEQYF; V gene: TRBV27; clone size: NA; CDR3 length: 13; J gene: TRBJ2-7
CDR3 protein: CASSYPDRGHIQYF; V gene: TRBV6-2/TRBV6-3; clone size: NA; CDR3 length: 14; J gene: TRBJ2-4
CDR3 protein: CASRGGVTDTQYF; V gene: TRBV4-1; clone size: many; CDR3 length: 13; J gene: TRBJ2-3
CDR3 protein: CASSRVQADTQYF; V gene: TRBV7-6; clone size: few; CDR3 length: 13; J gene: TRBJ2-3
CDR3 protein: CASSLNGAGAYTEAFF; V gene: TRBV5-1; clone size: many; CDR3 length: 16; J gene: TRBJ1-1
CDR3 protein: CASSERSTGPGAFF; V gene: TRBV10-2; clone size: many; CDR3 length: 14; J gene: TRBJ1-1
CDR3 protein: CSARASGSGGDEQYF; V gene: TRBV20-1; clone size: many; CDR3 length: 15; J gene: TRBJ2-7
CDR3 protein: CASSAWTGVNEKLFF; V gene: TRBV5-1; clone size: NA; CDR3 length: 15; J gene: TRBJ1-4
CDR3 protein: CSALDSGDTQYF; V gene: TRBV20-1; clone size: many; CDR3 length: 12; J gene: TRBJ2-3
CDR3 protein: CASALAGVEDTQYF; V gene: TRBV4-1; clone size: few; CDR3 length: 14; J gene: TRBJ2-3
CDR3 protein: CASSLARGGSLDTQYF; V gene: TRBV5-1; clone size: few; CDR3 length: 16; J gene: TRBJ2-3
CDR3 protein: CASSVDGHLVTQYF; V gene: TRBV6-1; clone size: few; CDR3 length: 14; J gene: TRBJ2-5
CDR3 protein: CASRESRGLTYEQYF; V gene: TRBV6-1; clone size: NA; CDR3 length: 15; J gene: TRBJ2-7
CDR3 protein: CASSLAGTGGYTEAFF; V gene: TRBV5-4; clone size: many; CDR3 length: 16; J gene: TRBJ1-1
CDR3 protein: CASSLRGEAFF; V gene: TRBV5-6; clone size: few; CDR3 length: 11; J gene: TRBJ1-1
CDR3 protein: CASSPRTEGQPQHF; V gene: TRBV12-3/TRBV12-4; clone size: many; CDR3 length: 14; J gene: TRBJ1-5
CDR3 protein: CAGGNYQPQHF; V gene: TRBV6-2/TRBV6-3; clone size: few; CDR3 length: 11; J gene: TRBJ1-5
CDR3 protein: CASSLTGKGSPLHF; V gene: TRBV28; clone size: many; CDR3 length: 14; J gene: TRBJ1-6
CDR3 protein: CASTPPRGGRNEQFF; V gene: TRBV6-5; clone size: few; CDR3 length: 15; J gene: TRBJ2-1
CDR3 protein: CASSLNRGSDGYTF; V gene: TRBV5-1; clone size: many; CDR3 length: 14; J gene: TRBJ1-2
CDR3 protein: CASSLGGRQETQYF; V gene: TRBV5-1; clone size: many; CDR3 length: 14; J gene: TRBJ2-5
CDR3 protein: CASSRSPGGGAAYEQYF; V gene: TRBV4-1; clone size: many; CDR3 length: 17; J gene: TRBJ2-7
CDR3 protein: CASTFRQGGSGGELFF; V gene: TRBV13; clone size: NA; CDR3 length: 16; J gene: TRBJ2-2
CDR3 protein: CASSPGLAGGLVTDTQYF; V gene: TRBV5-1; clone size: NA; CDR3 length: 18; J gene: TRBJ2-3
CDR3 protein: CASKPAGGVNNEQFF; V gene: TRBV12-3/TRBV12-4; clone size: many; CDR3 length: 15; J gene: TRBJ2-1
CDR3 protein: CASSRPGQGSREQYF; V gene: TRBV19; clone size: many; CDR3 length: 15; J gene: TRBJ2-7
CDR3 protein: CASSQEGTGGSAEAFF; V gene: TRBV4-2; clone size: few; CDR3 length: 16; J gene: TRBJ1-1
CDR3 protein: CASSLDRSYNEQFF; V gene: TRBV5-1; clone size: many; CDR3 length: 14; J gene: TRBJ2-1
CDR3 protein: CSADGVNTYNEQFF; V gene: TRBV29-1; clone size: many; CDR3 length: 14; J gene: TRBJ2-1